This entry lists 32 T cell receptor beta chains sequenced from one sample in a study of blood T cell repertoires in COVID-19. Sequencing used immunoSEQ multiplex PCR; TCRdb keeps in-frame clones, though not all of them. Among some 460,000 clones listed, about nine tenths were seen once. The sequenced material came from PBMCs or T cells enriched from blood (not recorded which). The receptors come from a woman in her late teens or twenties who had recovered from COVID-19.

The chain couples TRBV28 to TRBJ1-6; D call uncertain. The V gene lost 5 bases and the J gene lost 0 bases, with 14 bases spanning the gap. Germline values: CDR1 MDHEN, CDR2 SYDVKM. The CDR3 sequence is 17 residues long. CDR3 nucleotide sequence: TGTGCCAGCAGTCCCACCCATGAGAGCTCCTATAATTCACCCCTCCACTTT. As protein: CASSPTHESSYNSPLHF.

CDR3 in amino acids: CASSLQMNTEAFF. CDR3 DNA sequence: TGTGCCAGCAGCCTTCAGATGAACACTGAAGCTTTCTTT. The chain combines TRBV5-6 with TRBJ1-1, with D unclear. Germline V gene lookup returns CDR1 SGHDT and CDR2 YYEEEE. This CDR3 spans 13 amino acids. The V and J ends lost 4 bases and 0 bases respectively, with 7 bases between them.

The V gene is TRBV5-1, the J gene TRBJ2-1; 10 bases map to TRBD2. Germline CDR1 and CDR2: SGHRS and YFSETQ. Trimming at V came to 0 bases and at J to 7 bases, leaving 7 bases not matched to a gene. The length of the CDR3 is 16 residues. In DNA, the CDR3 is TGCGCCAGCAGCTTGGATTTTAGCGGGGGGAATAATGAGCAGTTCTTC. This translates into CASSLDFSGGNNEQFF.

The chain uses TRBV6-5 and TRBJ1-1; 9 nucleotides agree with TRBD1. Germline loops: CDR1 MNHEY, CDR2 SVGAGI. The CDR3 runs to 15 residues. With V trimmed by 2 bases and J by 4 bases, 5 bases remained unmatched. The CDR3 DNA reads as TGTGCCAGCAGTTACGGACAGGGGACGGGCACTGAAGCTTTCTTT. Encoded protein: CASSYGQGTGTEAFF.

The chain combines TRBV7-9 with TRBJ1-6; D gene uncertain. Trimming took off 1 base at V and 4 bases at J, with 8 bases between the two ends. The CDR3 has 15 amino acids. Germline V lookup: CDR1 SEHNR, CDR2 FQNEAQ (reference sequence). The CDR3 coding sequence is TGTGCCAGCAGCTTAGGGTCCTATTATAATTCACCCCTCCACTTT. This translates into CASSLGSYYNSPLHF.

The chain employs TRBV2 and TRBJ1-5; weak D call: TRBD1 (6 bases). V was shortened by 3 bases and J by 4 bases, with 10 bases between the two germline ends. Germline CDR1 reads SNHLY; CDR2 reads FYNNEI. This CDR3 region has 14 residues. In DNA form, the CDR3 reads TGTGCCAGCAGTGACAGGGGCCCTAATCAGCCCCAGCATTTT. This sequence encodes CASSDRGPNQPQHF.

The chain links TRBV6-5 to TRBJ1-2, with D perhaps matching TRBD1 (5 bases). The germline gives CDR1 MNHEY, CDR2 SVGAGI. Trimming left V 6 bases short and J 4 bases short, with 12 bases between. This CDR3 is 13 amino acids long. The CDR3 here is CASSPGQIYGYTF. In DNA form, the CDR3 reads TGTGCCAGCAGCCCCGGACAAATCTATGGCTACACCTTC.

The V call is TRBV3-1 (or the pseudogene TRBV3-2), the J call TRBJ1-6, with D hard to call. CDR1 and CDR2 (germline): LGHDT, YNNKEL (reference sequence). This CDR3 is 15 amino acids long. Trimming stripped 4 bases from V and 0 bases from J, with 7 bases between. As DNA, the CDR3 is TGTGCCAGCAGCCTCCGGAGCTCCTATAATTCACCCCTCCACTTT. Translated: CASSLRSSYNSPLHF.

The rearrangement links TRBV2 to TRBJ2-5; 10 bases match TRBD1. The CDR3 is made up of 14 amino acids. After removal of 6 bases from V and 4 bases from J, the junction contained 5 bases not matched to a gene. Germline CDR1 SNHLY, CDR2 FYNNEI. CDR3: CASSRRTGGETQYF. For the CDR3, the DNA is TGTGCCAGCAGCCGAAGGACAGGGGGAGAGACCCAGTACTTC. The whole variable domain, filled in from reference TRBV2 and TRBJ2-5, reads EPEVTQTPSHQVTQMGQEVILRCVPISNHLYFYWYRQILGQKVEFLVSFYNNEISEKSEIFDDQFSVERPDGSNFTLKIRSTKLEDSAMYFCASSRRTGGETQYFGPGTRLLVL.

This chain uses TRBV2 with TRBJ2-5, with 13 bases matching TRBD2. Looked up from germline, CDR1 is SNHLY and CDR2 is FYNNEI. The CDR3 sequence is 17 residues long. V was clipped by 5 bases and J by 0 bases; unmatched bases: 6. The CDR3 nucleotides read TGTGCCAGCAGTCATCTGGGACTAGCGGGACACCAAGAGACCCAGTACTTC. As protein: CASSHLGLAGHQETQYF.

This clone appeared a few times. The chain combines TRBV5-4 with TRBJ2-1; 11 bases line up with TRBD2. With V trimmed by 6 bases and J by 2 bases, 4 bases remained unmatched. Per germline, CDR1 SGHNT and CDR2 YYREEE (reference sequence). The CDR3 has 15 amino acids. DNA for the CDR3: TGTGCCAGCACCCTTAGCGGGGGGGCCTACAATGAGCAGTTCTTC. It translates to CASTLSGGAYNEQFF.

The chain carries TRBV28 and TRBJ1-1; D ambiguous. With 6 bases removed from V and 7 bases from J, the gap between germline ends came to 15 bases. Germline V gene data show CDR1 as MDHEN and CDR2 as SYDVKM. This CDR3 has 13 residues. The CDR3, as DNA: TGTGCCAGCAGCTCCCCCGCGCGTGGTGAAGCTTTCTTT. It yields the protein CASSSPARGEAFF.

The chain couples TRBV11-2 to TRBJ1-1, with D unclear. Germline loops: CDR1 SGHAT, CDR2 FQNNGV. V was cut by 6 bases and J by 4 bases, with 12 bases left in between. CDR3 length: 13 amino acids. The DNA of the CDR3 is TGTGCCAGCAGAGCAGGAGGGAGCACTGAAGCTTTCTTT. Translating it yields CASRAGGSTEAFF.

The chain joins TRBV7-9 to TRBJ2-3; D may be TRBD1 (5 bases). The V end lost 3 bases, the J end lost 2 bases, and 9 bases lay between the germline ends. From germline, CDR1 is SEHNR and CDR2 FQNEAQ (reference sequence). The CDR3 has 14 residues. The CDR3, as DNA: TGTGCCAGCAGCTTGACAGCCCTCACAGATACGCAGTATTTT. Translation: CASSLTALTDTQYF.

The chain has TRBV4-1 and TRBJ1-5; TRBD1 is a possible D gene (5 bases). The CDR3 loop spans 16 amino acids. V was trimmed by 1 base and J by 3 bases, leaving 13 bases between them. Germline CDR1 MGHRA, CDR2 YSYEKL. The CDR3 coding sequence is TGCGCCAGCAGCCAAGTCTATACAGGTCCCAATCAGCCCCAGCATTTT. The encoded protein is CASSQVYTGPNQPQHF.

J is TRBJ2-5 and V is TRBV4-1; TRBD2 aligns across 9 bases. Germline values: CDR1 MGHRA, CDR2 YSYEKL. The CDR3 length is 17 residues. V was clipped by 1 base and J by 5 bases; unmatched bases: 11. The CDR3 DNA follows: TGCGCCAGCAGCCAAGTTTCGAGCGGGGGGTCCCAGGAGACCCAGTACTTC. Its protein product is CASSQVSSGGSQETQYF.

J is TRBJ1-4 and V is TRBV6-1; TRBD1 matches 9 bases. V shed 2 bases and J 8 bases; nucleotides not matched to a gene: 3. The CDR3 extends over 14 amino acids. Germline values: CDR1 MNHNS, CDR2 SASEGT. DNA for the CDR3: TGTGCCAGCAGTGAAACTACAGGGGGCGAAAAACTGTTTTTT. It specifies CASSETTGGEKLFF.

The chain links TRBV15 to TRBJ1-5; D is uncertain. Germline V gene data show CDR1 as LNHNV and CDR2 as YYDKDF (reference sequence). Trimming left V 8 bases short and J 10 bases short, with 21 bases between. This CDR3 has 14 residues. The CDR3: CATGVGLAISPQHF. CDR3 nucleotide sequence: TGTGCCACCGGAGTCGGGCTAGCAATCAGCCCCCAGCATTTT.

The chain is built from TRBV4-1 and TRBJ2-5; 12 bases line up with TRBD2. Trimming took 0 bases from V and 5 from J; bases not matched to a gene: 16. The CDR3 sequence is 20 residues long. Looked up from germline, CDR1 is MGHRA and CDR2 is YSYEKL. For the CDR3, the DNA is TGCGCCAGCAGCCAAGAGCCCGCCCGTATCCTAGCGGGGGGGCTTGAGACCCAGTACTTC. Translation gives CASSQEPARILAGGLETQYF.

The rearrangement uses TRBV4-1 and TRBJ1-5; D might be TRBD1 (6 bases). CDR1 is MGHRA, CDR2 YSYEKL, per germline. CDR3 length: 15 amino acids. Trimming pared 4 bases from V and 7 bases from J, leaving 17 bases between. CDR3 bases: TGCGCCAGCAGCCCCGGCGGGGGGCTCAGCCAGCCCCAGCATTTT. It is translated as CASSPGGGLSQPQHF.

The sample holds a few counts of this clone. This CDR3 is CASFGGGEQYF. CDR3 in DNA: TGTGCCAGCTTTGGGGGAGGCGAGCAGTACTTC. V is TRBV5-8 and J is TRBJ2-7; possible D gene TRBD2, 6 bases. The CDR3 loop spans 11 amino acids. The germline CDR1 and CDR2 sequences are SGHTS and YDEGEE. The ends were cut back, 7 bases at V and 6 bases at J, with 11 bases in the middle. The variable domain in full, completed from reference TRBV5-8 and TRBJ2-7, reads EAGVTQSPTHLIKTRGQQATLRCSPISGHTSVYWYQQALGLGLQFLLWYDEGEERNRGNFPPRFSGRQFPNYSSELNVNALELEDSALYLCASFGGGEQYFGPGTRLTVT.

This clone was detected once. V usage is TRBV11-2 and J usage is TRBJ1-2; the D is unclear. V was pared by 6 bases and J by 8 bases, with 16 bases between. The CDR3 extends over 13 amino acids. CDR1 and CDR2 from the germline V gene are SGHAT and FQNNGV. Here the CDR3 reads CASRVQGGRGYTF. The DNA for the CDR3 is TGTGCCAGCAGAGTTCAAGGAGGGCGAGGCTACACCTTC.

This chain joins TRBV6-5 and TRBJ1-6; D possibly corresponds to TRBD1 (6 bases). The CDR3 is 15 residues long. Germline assignment: CDR1 MNHEY and CDR2 SVGAGI. The V end was cut by 2 bases, the J end by 8 bases, with 13 bases between. As DNA, the CDR3 is TGTGCCAGCAGTTACGAGGGGACACTAGATTCACCCCTCCACTTT. It specifies CASSYEGTLDSPLHF.

The chain links TRBV5-1 to TRBJ1-6, with D possibly being TRBD1 (6 bases). V gave up 4 bases and J gave up 10 bases, with 18 bases separating them. Germline V gives CDR1 SGHRS, CDR2 YFSETQ. The CDR3 extends over 15 amino acids. The CDR3 DNA follows: TGCGCCAGCAGCCCCACAGGGTATCCAAAATCACCCCTCCACTTT. This translates into CASSPTGYPKSPLHF.

The rearrangement uses TRBV12-3 or TRBV12-4 and TRBJ1-2; D is possibly TRBD1 (6 bases). The CDR3 has 12 residues. Trimming removed 5 bases at V and 8 bases at J, with 12 bases between. In nucleotides, the CDR3 is TGTGCCAGCAGTCCTCAGGGGAGAGGCTACACCTTC. Translated: CASSPQGRGYTF.

The chain combines TRBV7-2 with TRBJ2-7; 10 nucleotides agree with TRBD1. The CDR3 runs to 17 residues. Germline V lookup: CDR1 SGHTA, CDR2 FQGNSA. The J segment lost 0 bases and the V segment lost 2 bases, leaving 7 bases of the junction unmatched. The CDR3 sequence is CASSLMGQGIPSYEQYF. In DNA form, the CDR3 reads TGTGCCAGCAGCTTAATGGGACAGGGGATCCCCTCCTACGAGCAGTACTTC.

This sequence joins TRBV19 and TRBJ2-5; D perhaps matches TRBD1 (5 bases). The CDR3 spans 14 residues. Germline V gene lookup returns CDR1 LNHDA and CDR2 SQIVND (reference sequence). V lost 0 bases and J lost 4, with 9 bases in between. Written as DNA, the CDR3 is TGTGCCAGTAGTATAGACTGGGGCTCAGAGACCCAGTACTTC. Amino acid sequence: CASSIDWGSETQYF.

The rearrangement joins TRBV7-8 to TRBJ2-1, with 8 bases fitting TRBD2. Per germline, CDR1 SGHVS and CDR2 FQNEAQ. This CDR3 comprises 15 residues. J was trimmed by 7 bases and V by 2 bases; bases with no gene match: 7. The CDR3 protein is CASSLRLALINEQFF. CDR3 bases: TGTGCCAGCAGCTTAAGACTAGCGTTAATAAATGAGCAGTTCTTC.

The chain recombines TRBV19 with TRBJ1-4; D is ambiguous. Trimming removed 3 bases from V and 4 bases from J, with 9 bases in between. This CDR3 spans 14 amino acids. CDR1 and CDR2 (germline): LNHDA, SQIVND (reference sequence). CDR3 sequence: CASSISLVNEKLFF. The CDR3 DNA sequence: TGTGCCAGTAGTATTTCTCTTGTTAATGAAAAACTGTTTTTT.

This CDR3 is CAWSRDRGSSSYNSPLHF. The CDR3 DNA is TGTGCCTGGAGTAGAGATAGGGGTTCCAGCTCCTATAATTCACCCCTCCACTTT. V and J are TRBV30 and TRBJ1-6; D may be TRBD1 (5 bases). The CDR3 is 18 residues long. The V and J ends lost 2 bases and 0 bases respectively, with 17 bases between them. Germline CDR1 and CDR2: GTSNPN and SVGIG (reference sequence). The full variable domain, completed using reference TRBV30 and TRBJ1-6, is SQTIHQWPATLVQPVGSPLSLECTVEGTSNPNLYWYRQAAGRGLQLLFYSVGIGQISSEVPQNLSASRPQDRQFILSSKKLLLSDSGFYLCAWSRDRGSSSYNSPLHFGNGTRLTVT.

The V call is TRBV7-3, the J call TRBJ2-3, with 10 bases lining up with TRBD2. The ends lost 4 bases at V and 6 bases at J; junction bases unmatched: 4. Germline assignment: CDR1 SGHTA and CDR2 FQGTGA. CDR3 size: 14 residues. The CDR3 here is CASSSSGGWDTQYF. The CDR3 region has the DNA TGTGCCAGCAGCTCTAGCGGGGGTTGGGATACGCAGTATTTT.

This clone was counted a few times. The V call is TRBV10-3, the J call TRBJ1-1, with 12 bases matching TRBD1. The CDR3 has 13 residues. The germline V gene has CDR1 ENHRY and CDR2 SYGVKD. With V trimmed by 10 bases and J by 4 bases, 4 bases remained unmatched. CDR3 nucleotide sequence: TGTGCCACCGGGACAGGGGGCGGCACTGAAGCTTTCTTT. Translation gives CATGTGGGTEAFF.